The rows below give T cell receptor beta chains drawn from one sample of a study of cytomegalovirus exposure and HLA in healthy donors. Sequenced by immunoSEQ multiplex PCR; TCRdb stores in-frame clones only, minus some. The sample gives roughly 120,000 clones, 89% of which show up once; around 1.8% is in the top ten. Specimen: PBMCs. Every receptor here comes from a young woman in good health and CMV-seronegative. CDR3s include the opening cysteine and the closing phenylalanine or tryptophan. Each record gives: clone size, J gene, D gene, V gene, CDR3 protein, CDR3 DNA. The D gene is left open where the match is weak. Clone size, where shown, is once, few, many, or a class for clones that have expanded.

.,TRBJ1-2,TRBD1,TRBV7-2,CASSLAWDSPDYGYTF,TGTGCCAGCAGCTTAGCGTGGGACAGCCCGGATTATGGCTACACCTTC
.,TRBJ1-1,TRBD1,TRBV4-2,CASSRTGAPEAFF,TGTGCCAGCAGCCGGACAGGGGCACCTGAAGCTTTCTTT
.,TRBJ1-4,TRBD1,TRBV10-2,CASSDPGGKDEKLFF,TGCGCCAGCAGTGATCCAGGGGGTAAGGATGAAAAACTGTTTTTT
.,TRBJ1-5,TRBD1,TRBV5-1,CASSKLGTGDQPQHF,TGCGCCAGCAGCAAACTCGGGACAGGGGATCAGCCCCAGCATTTT
many,TRBJ2-3,.,TRBV6-4,CASSDGGAADTQYF,TGTGCCAGCAGTGACGGGGGGGCCGCAGATACGCAGTATTTT
.,TRBJ2-7,TRBD1,TRBV9,CASSYGTGVGYEQYF,TGTGCCAGCAGCTACGGGACAGGGGTCGGGTACGAGCAGTACTTC
.,TRBJ2-3,.,TRBV7-3,CASSPGTDTQYF,TGTGCCAGCAGCCCAGGTACAGATACGCAGTATTTT
.,TRBJ2-7,TRBD1,TRBV9,CASSTVLGDSSYEQYF,TGTGCCAGCAGCACCGTCCTCGGGGACAGCTCCTACGAGCAGTACTTC
.,TRBJ2-1,TRBD1,TRBV6-5,CASSKDRGYEQFF,TGTGCCAGCAGTAAGGACAGGGGCTATGAGCAGTTCTTC
once,TRBJ2-2,TRBD2,TRBV29-1,CSVRLAGGQSGELFF,TGCAGCGTAAGACTAGCGGGGGGGCAAAGCGGGGAGCTGTTTTTT
.,TRBJ2-6,.,TRBV19,CASSFFYSGANVLTF,TGTGCCAGTAGTTTCTTTTACTCTGGGGCCAACGTCCTGACTTTC
.,TRBJ2-1,TRBD2,TRBV5-1,CASSSNPSGGYNEQFF,TGCGCCAGCAGCTCAAACCCTAGCGGGGGGTACAATGAGCAGTTCTTC
.,TRBJ2-1,.,TRBV4-2,CASSQEGRGRFF,TGTGCCAGCAGCCAAGAAGGGAGAGGGCGGTTCTTC
.,TRBJ2-7,.,TRBV5-1,CASSLGQGIFYEQYF,TGCGCCAGCAGCTTGGGGCAGGGAATTTTCTACGAGCAGTACTTC
.,TRBJ2-1,TRBD2,TRBV5-1,CASSLEASGSGNEQFF,TGCGCCAGCAGCTTGGAGGCTAGCGGGAGTGGGAATGAGCAGTTCTTC
.,TRBJ1-1,.,TRBV4-1,CASSQDKGQGSTEAFF,TGCGCCAGCAGCCAAGATAAAGGGCAGGGATCCACTGAAGCTTTCTTT
.,TRBJ1-6,.,TRBV19,CASSNSDLSSYNSPLHF,TGTGCCAGTAGTAACTCGGACTTGAGCTCCTATAATTCACCCCTCCACTTT
.,TRBJ2-7,.,TRBV13,CASSFGRRNGNEQYF,TGTGCCAGCAGCTTCGGACGGCGGAACGGGAACGAGCAGTACTTC